The 10 T cell receptor beta chains in this list originate from one sample, sequenced in a study of response to subunit inactivated influenza vaccine. A single record per CDR3 protein comes from TCRdb applying MiXCR to the RT-PCR reads. The table has just under 250,000 distinct CDR3 sequences, 10% to 15% seen once. The sequencing used non-naive T cells sorted from PBMCs, collected less than 15 days before vaccination. Every receptor here comes from a man aged 50 or older who received an inactivated influenza vaccine.

This clonotype was detected ten times or more. The chain is built from TRBV11-2 and TRBJ2-7; D unresolved. Trimming removed 4 bases at V and 6 bases at J, with 25 bases between. This CDR3 contains 17 residues. Per the germline V gene, CDR1 is SGHAT and CDR2 is FQNNGV. The CDR3 spells CASSSTSDWSGFSEQYF. CDR3 DNA sequence: TGTGCCAGCAGCTCCACATCCGACTGGAGTGGTTTTAGCGAGCAGTACTTC.

The V call is TRBV5-1, the J call TRBJ2-2; maybe TRBD2 (6 bases). V was pared by 4 bases and J by 2 bases, with 12 bases between. Germline V gives CDR1 SGHRS, CDR2 YFSETQ. The CDR3 runs to 15 residues. CDR3 in amino acids: CASSLATVNTGELFF. The CDR3 coding sequence is TGCGCCAGCAGCCTAGCGACAGTCAACACCGGGGAGCTGTTTTTT.

This clonotype was counted at least ten times. The J gene is TRBJ2-3, the V gene TRBV5-1; D not resolved. V lost 2 bases and J lost 0, with 7 bases in between. The germline gives CDR1 SGHRS, CDR2 YFSETQ. CDR3 size: 14 residues. CDR3 loop: CASSFSTSTDTQYF. The CDR3 coding sequence is TGCGCCAGCAGCTTCTCTACGAGCACAGATACGCAGTATTTT.

The table lists this clonotype with many counts. The V gene is TRBV12-3 or TRBV12-4, the J gene TRBJ2-7; 9 positions agree with TRBD2. J lost 0 bases, V lost 4 bases, and 4 bases had no gene match. The CDR3 totals 15 residues. CDR3 sequence reads: CASSSASGDSYEQYF. The CDR3 DNA reads TGTGCCAGCAGTTCGGCTAGCGGGGACTCCTACGAGCAGTACTTC.

There are a few counts of this clonotype. V gene TRBV12-3 or TRBV12-4 combines with J gene TRBJ2-1, with a tentative D call TRBD1 (6 bases). The CDR3 has 16 amino acids. V was clipped by 5 bases and J by 0 bases, with 14 bases between them. CDR3 amino acids: CASSPGTRLSYNEQFF. The CDR3 region has the DNA TGTGCCAGCAGTCCCGGGACACGGCTCTCCTACAATGAGCAGTTCTTC.

This clonotype was detected only a few times. The V call is TRBV4-3, the J call TRBJ1-1, with 7 bases lining up with TRBD1. The CDR3 has 15 residues. Germline trimming cut 1 base from V and 5 bases from J; bases unmatched to any gene: 7. Germline V CDR1 and CDR2: LGHNA, YSLEER. In DNA form, the CDR3 reads TGCGCCAGCAGCCAAGGGCCCGGGACAGATACTGAAGCTTTCTTT. The encoded protein is CASSQGPGTDTEAFF.

Notes on this clonotype: The junction departs from the called germline gene at one end, perhaps through a read error. The rearrangement uses TRBV12-3 or TRBV12-4 and TRBJ1-1; TRBD1 is a possible D gene (6 bases). The CDR3 is 10 residues long. The CDR3 nucleotides read TGTGCCAGCAGTTCACACAGGGCCGTCTTT. This translates into CASSSHRAVF.

The rearrangement links TRBV7-8 to TRBJ1-5; maybe TRBD1 (5 bases). The CDR3 has 12 amino acids. The V gene lost 4 bases and the J gene lost 14 bases, with 15 bases spanning the gap. CDR1 SGHVS and CDR2 FQNEAQ come from the germline V gene. For the CDR3, the DNA is TGTGCCAGCAGCTCAAGCGGCGGGGGGAAGCATTTT. Translating gives CASSSSGGGKHF.

The chain combines TRBV15 with TRBJ2-5; 7 nucleotides agree with TRBD2. Germline V lookup: CDR1 LNHNV, CDR2 YYDKDF (reference sequence). J gave up 5 bases and V 0 bases, and 6 bases lay outside the gene matches. CDR3 length equals 15 residues. CDR3 residues: CATSRDGGLGETQYF. In DNA form, the CDR3 reads TGTGCCACCAGCAGAGATGGCGGACTAGGTGAGACCCAGTACTTC.

This clonotype was detected ten times or more. The chain combines TRBV12-3 or TRBV12-4 with TRBJ1-6; 8 bases line up with TRBD1. The CDR3 is 14 amino acids. V lost 3 bases to trimming and J lost 13 bases; unmatched junction nucleotides: 8. The CDR3 region has the DNA TGTGCCAGCAGTTTGGGACAGGCCTCCCTGCCCCTCCACTTT. It encodes CASSLGQASLPLHF.